One T cell receptor (beta chain) is described in this entry. The CDR3 length is 16 residues. Trimming removed 3 bases at V and 0 bases at J, with 12 bases between. Germline CDR1 MNHNS, CDR2 SASEGT. This record belongs to a study of control samples from healthy donors and cancer patients. The data were produced by immunoSEQ multiplex PCR, yet TCRdb's version contains in-frame clones alone and is incomplete. The sample records about 150,000 clones, over 90% being singletons. The receptor was derived from a man aged 55 to 70 with colorectal cancer. Input material: PBMCs. The rearrangement uses TRBV6-1 and TRBJ1-3; no reliable D call. CDR3 protein: CASSEGRSLSGNTIYF. The CDR3 DNA reads TGTGCCAGCAGTGAGGGCCGGAGTCTCTCTGGAAACACCATATATTTT.